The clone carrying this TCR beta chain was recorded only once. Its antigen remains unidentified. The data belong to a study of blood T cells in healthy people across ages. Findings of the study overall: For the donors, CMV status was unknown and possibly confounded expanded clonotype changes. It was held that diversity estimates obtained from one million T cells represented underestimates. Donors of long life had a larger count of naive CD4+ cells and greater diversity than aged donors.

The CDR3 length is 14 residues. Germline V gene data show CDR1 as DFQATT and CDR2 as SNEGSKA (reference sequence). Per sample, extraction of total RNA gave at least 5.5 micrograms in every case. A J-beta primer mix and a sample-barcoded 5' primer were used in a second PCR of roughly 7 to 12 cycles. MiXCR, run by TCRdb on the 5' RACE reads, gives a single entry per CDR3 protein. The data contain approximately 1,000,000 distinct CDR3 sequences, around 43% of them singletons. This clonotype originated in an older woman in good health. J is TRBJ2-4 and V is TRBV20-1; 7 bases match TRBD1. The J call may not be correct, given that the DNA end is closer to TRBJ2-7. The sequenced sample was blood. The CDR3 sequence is CSVSDRVISYEQYF. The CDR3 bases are TGCAGTGTTAGTGACAGGGTGATTTCCTACGAGCAGTACTTC.